The 20 T cell receptor beta chains in this list originate from one sample, sequenced in a study of OX40 agonist ivuxolimab in advanced cancers. Clones were sequenced by immunoSEQ multiplex PCR, and TCRdb holds only the in-frame ones, with some missing. The sample records about 60,000 clones, about 90% being singletons. Sequenced material: CD4+ or CD8+ T cells sorted from blood, taken in a trial of the OX40 agonist ivuxolimab. Source of these receptors: an adult with an advanced solid tumor such as melanoma, head and neck, liver or kidney cancer.

With respect to this clone: This sample includes further DNA sequences coding for the same CDR3. This chain uses TRBV13 with TRBJ1-3; the D is unclear. The V end lost 9 bases, the J end lost 1 base, and 7 bases lay between the germline ends. This CDR3 region has 12 residues. The germline CDR1 and CDR2 sequences are PRHDT and FYEKMQ (reference sequence). CDR3 bases: TGTGCCAGTAGCGCATCTGGAAACACCATATATTTT. This sequence encodes CASSASGNTIYF.

The V and J genes are TRBV27 and TRBJ1-5, with no clear D. The V end lost 2 bases, the J end lost 6 bases, and 11 bases lay between the germline ends. Germline V gives CDR1 MNHEY, CDR2 SMNVEV (reference sequence). The CDR3 has 14 residues. CDR3 in amino acids: CASSLRAGVQPQHF. CDR3 nucleotide sequence: TGTGCCAGCAGTTTAAGGGCAGGCGTTCAGCCCCAGCATTTT.

The chain has TRBV29-1 and TRBJ2-1; possible D gene TRBD2, 5 bases. The CDR3 has 13 residues. Trimming removed 6 bases at V and 9 bases at J, with 18 bases between. Germline CDR1 SQVTM, CDR2 ANQGSEA. The chain's CDR3 is CSVSDYIGGEQFF. The CDR3 DNA follows: TGCAGCGTGTCGGATTACATAGGAGGTGAGCAGTTCTTC.

This sequence joins TRBV10-3 and TRBJ1-1, with 7 nucleotides matching TRBD1. The CDR3 extends over 12 amino acids. V was pared by 11 bases and J by 1 base, with 4 bases of the junction left unmatched. Germline lookup yields CDR1 ENHRY and CDR2 SYGVKD. The chain's CDR3 is CAARTGNTEAFF. The CDR3 nucleotides are TGTGCCGCCCGGACAGGGAACACTGAAGCTTTCTTT.

The chain carries TRBV4-1 and TRBJ1-2; TRBD1 might be the D (5 bases). CDR1 MGHRA and CDR2 YSYEKL come from the germline V gene. The CDR3 spans 15 residues. V was trimmed by 4 bases and J by 4 bases, leaving 16 bases between them. CDR3 sequence (DNA): TGCGCCAGCAGCCTAAGACAGACTCCAGGCTATGGCTACACCTTC. It is translated as CASSLRQTPGYGYTF.

This clone came up once. The rearrangement joins TRBV29-1 to TRBJ1-3; tentative D call: TRBD1 (6 bases). CDR1 is SQVTM, CDR2 ANQGSEA, per germline. The CDR3 loop spans 14 amino acids. Trimming removed 2 bases from V and 3 bases from J, with 11 bases in between. In DNA form, the CDR3 reads TGCAGCGTTGAAACGGGGGCTGATGGAAACACCATATATTTT. Translating gives CSVETGADGNTIYF. The entire variable domain, with the rest obtained from reference TRBV29-1 and TRBJ1-3, is as follows: SAVISQKPSRDICQRGTSLTIQCQVDSQVTMMFWYRQQPGQSLTLIATANQGSEATYESGFVIDKFPISRPNLTFSTLTVSNMSPEDSSIYLCSVETGADGNTIYFGEGSWLTVV.

This clone appeared once. The J gene is TRBJ2-2, the V gene TRBV28; a weak D match, TRBD1 (6 bases). Germline-derived CDR1 and CDR2 are MDHEN and SYDVKM. CDR3 length equals 14 residues. Trimming took 7 bases from V and 4 from J, leaving 13 bases between them. The CDR3, as DNA: TGTGCCAGCAACGTACAGGGAACCACCGGGGAGCTGTTTTTT. Protein: CASNVQGTTGELFF.

J is TRBJ1-5 and V is TRBV6-5; no clear D. V lost 4 bases, J lost 6 bases, and 16 bases lay in between. Germline V gives CDR1 MNHEY, CDR2 SVGAGI. The CDR3 runs to 15 residues. In DNA form, the CDR3 reads TGTGCCAGCAGTTCTGGACCCTCCAGGAGTCAGCCCCAGCATTTT. It translates to CASSSGPSRSQPQHF.

V and J are TRBV28 and TRBJ1-3, with D maybe TRBD1 (5 bases). The germline V and J ends were trimmed by 9 bases and 5 bases, with 14 bases remaining between them. This CDR3 has 13 residues. The germline CDR1 and CDR2 sequences are MDHEN and SYDVKM. This chain's CDR3 is CASWGFPRNTIYF. Written as DNA, the CDR3 is TGTGCCAGTTGGGGGTTTCCCAGAAACACCATATATTTT.

V gene TRBV5-1 combines with J gene TRBJ2-5, with D tentatively TRBD2 (5 bases). CDR1 is SGHRS, CDR2 YFSETQ, per germline. Trimming removed 1 base at V and 9 bases at J, with 22 bases between. The CDR3 length is 16 residues. CDR3 nucleotides: TGCGCCAGCAGCTTGCAGGTCTTAGGGTCCCAAGCGGCCCAGTACTTC. It is translated as CASSLQVLGSQAAQYF.

The CDR3 bases are TGTGCCAGCAGCCCCCGACAGGGAAGCTCCTACAATGAGCAGTTCTTC. It encodes CASSPRQGSSYNEQFF. V and J are TRBV11-3 and TRBJ2-1, with TRBD1 matching 7 bases. V shed 5 bases, J shed 0 bases, and the junction held 7 bases outside the gene matches. CDR1 is SGHNT and CDR2 is YENEEA in the germline V gene. The CDR3 consists of 16 residues.

The sample holds a few counts of this clone. The chain employs TRBV7-7 and TRBJ2-7; D unresolved. The germline gives CDR1 SSHAT, CDR2 FNYEAQ (reference sequence). Trimming removed 1 base at V and 3 bases at J, with 7 bases between. This CDR3 has 13 amino acids. CDR3 DNA: TGTGCCAGCAGCTTAGGTCCGAACTACGAGCAGTACGTC. Encoded protein: CASSLGPNYEQYV.

The rearrangement links TRBV9 to TRBJ2-1; D remains ambiguous. Germline V gives CDR1 SGDLS, CDR2 YYNGEE. The CDR3 loop spans 15 amino acids. With 3 bases removed from V and 2 bases from J, the gap between germline ends came to 12 bases. This chain's CDR3 is CASSETGAPYNEQFF. Here the CDR3 DNA reads TGTGCCAGCAGCGAGACCGGAGCCCCCTACAATGAGCAGTTCTTC. Full variable domain (missing parts from reference TRBV9 and TRBJ2-1): DSGVTQTPKHLITATGQRVTLRCSPRSGDLSVYWYQQSLDQGLQFLIQYYNGEERAKGNILERFSAQQFPDLHSELNLSSLELGDSALYFCASSETGAPYNEQFFGPGTRLTVL.

The chain joins TRBV5-6 to TRBJ2-2, with D unresolved. The ends were cut back, 9 bases at V and 6 bases at J, with 12 bases in the middle. Germline values: CDR1 SGHDT, CDR2 YYEEEE. The CDR3 runs to 12 residues. The CDR3 loop reads CATRRNAGELFF. The CDR3 DNA sequence: TGTGCCACCAGGCGAAACGCCGGGGAGCTGTTTTTT.

V is TRBV9 and J is TRBJ1-1; no clear D gene. V lost 0 bases to trimming and J lost 3 bases, with 15 bases between them. Germline V gives CDR1 SGDLS, CDR2 YYNGEE. The CDR3 consists of 16 residues. Here the CDR3 reads CASSVVPPGRDTEAFF. CDR3 nucleotide sequence: TGTGCCAGCAGCGTAGTACCCCCGGGGAGGGACACTGAAGCTTTCTTT.

As DNA, the CDR3 is TGCGCCAGCAGCCAAGATTTCGGGGTTCGGGAGCAGTTCTTC. As protein: CASSQDFGVREQFF. The J gene is TRBJ2-1, the V gene TRBV4-3; D perhaps matches TRBD2 (5 bases). Per the germline V gene, CDR1 is LGHNA and CDR2 is YSLEER. CDR3 length: 14 amino acids. Between the trimmed V and J ends, which lost 0 bases and 10 bases, there was a span of 13 bases.

The CDR3: CASSTWQPNTEAFF. The DNA for the CDR3 is TGTGCCAGTAGTACGTGGCAGCCGAACACTGAAGCTTTCTTT. V usage is TRBV19 and J usage is TRBJ1-1; unclear D gene. V lost 4 bases, J lost 1 base, and 10 bases lay in between. Per germline, CDR1 LNHDA and CDR2 SQIVND (reference sequence). The CDR3 loop spans 14 amino acids.

The V call is TRBV27, the J call TRBJ2-1; TRBD2 agrees at 13 bases. V lost 5 bases and J lost 8; bases outside the gene matches: 9. The CDR3 is 16 residues long. CDR1 and CDR2 (germline): MNHEY, SMNVEV (reference sequence). The CDR3 is CASSQGLAGTRYEQFF. The CDR3 bases are TGTGCCAGCAGTCAGGGACTAGCGGGGACTCGATATGAGCAGTTCTTC.

This clone was seen a single time. This chain links TRBV19 with TRBJ2-2; 10 nucleotides line up with TRBD2. The CDR3 runs 17 residues. Germline V gene sequence: CDR1 LNHDA, CDR2 SQIVND (reference sequence). Trimming took 5 bases from V and 3 from J; bases not matched to a gene: 9. DNA for the CDR3: TGTGCCAGTAGTTCCACAGGGGGGACTAGCGACACCGGGGAGCTGTTTTTT. Translating gives CASSSTGGTSDTGELFF.

The chain uses TRBV7-8 and TRBJ2-7; 7 bases map to TRBD1. The trim removed 5 bases at V and 0 bases at J, leaving 7 bases unmatched. Germline lookup yields CDR1 SGHVS and CDR2 FQNEAQ. This CDR3 is built from 15 residues. Written as DNA, the CDR3 is TGTGCCAGCAGCCGAAGGACAGGCCTCTCCTACGAGCAGTACTTC. Translation gives CASSRRTGLSYEQYF.